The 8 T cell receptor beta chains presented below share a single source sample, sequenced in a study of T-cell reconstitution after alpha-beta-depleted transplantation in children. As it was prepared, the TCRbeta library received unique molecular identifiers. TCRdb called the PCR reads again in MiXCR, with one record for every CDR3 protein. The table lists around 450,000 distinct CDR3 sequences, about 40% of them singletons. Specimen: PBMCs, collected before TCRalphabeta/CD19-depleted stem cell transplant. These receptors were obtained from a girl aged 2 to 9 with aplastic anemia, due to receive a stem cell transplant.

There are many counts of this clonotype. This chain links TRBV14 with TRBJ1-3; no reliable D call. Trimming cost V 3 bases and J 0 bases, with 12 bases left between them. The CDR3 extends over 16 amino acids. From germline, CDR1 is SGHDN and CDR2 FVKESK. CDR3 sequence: CASSQTGGSSGNTIYF. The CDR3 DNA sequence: TGTGCCAGCAGCCAGACGGGCGGAAGCTCTGGAAACACCATATATTTT.

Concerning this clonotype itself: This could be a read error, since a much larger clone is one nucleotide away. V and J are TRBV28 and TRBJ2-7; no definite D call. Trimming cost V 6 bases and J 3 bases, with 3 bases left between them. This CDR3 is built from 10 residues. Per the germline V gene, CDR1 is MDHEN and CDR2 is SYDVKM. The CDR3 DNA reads TGTGCCAGCAGCCGCTACGAGCAGTACTTC. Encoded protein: CASSRYEQYF.

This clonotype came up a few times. The CDR3 here is CSALEDRAHEQYF. CDR3 sequence (DNA): TGCAGTGCTTTGGAGGACAGGGCACACGAGCAGTACTTC. The chain joins TRBV20-1 to TRBJ2-7, with 8 positions matching TRBD1. V lost 5 bases, J lost 5 bases, and 8 bases stayed unmatched. Germline V CDR1 and CDR2: DFQATT, SNEGSKA (reference sequence). This CDR3 contains 13 residues.

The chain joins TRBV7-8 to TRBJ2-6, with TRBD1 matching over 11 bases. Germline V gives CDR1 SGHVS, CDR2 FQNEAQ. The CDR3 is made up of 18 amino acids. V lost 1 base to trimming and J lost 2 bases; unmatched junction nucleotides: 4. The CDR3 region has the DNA TGTGCCAGCAGCTTAGGGACAGGGGGCATCGCTGGGGCCAACGTCCTGACTTTC. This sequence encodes CASSLGTGGIAGANVLTF.

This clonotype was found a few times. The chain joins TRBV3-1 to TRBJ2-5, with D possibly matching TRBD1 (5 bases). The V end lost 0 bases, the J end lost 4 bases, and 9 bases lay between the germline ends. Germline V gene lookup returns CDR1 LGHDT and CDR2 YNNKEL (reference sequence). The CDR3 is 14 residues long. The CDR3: CASSQDPQGETQYF. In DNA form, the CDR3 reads TGTGCCAGCAGCCAAGATCCGCAGGGAGAGACCCAGTACTTC.

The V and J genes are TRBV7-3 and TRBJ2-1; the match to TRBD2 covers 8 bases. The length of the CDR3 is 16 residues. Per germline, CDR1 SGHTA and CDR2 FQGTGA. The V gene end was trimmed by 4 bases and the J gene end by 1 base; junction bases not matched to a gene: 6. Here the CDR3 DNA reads TGTGCCAGCAGCTCCCAAGCGGGAGTATCCTACAATGAGCAGTTCTTC. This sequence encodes CASSSQAGVSYNEQFF.

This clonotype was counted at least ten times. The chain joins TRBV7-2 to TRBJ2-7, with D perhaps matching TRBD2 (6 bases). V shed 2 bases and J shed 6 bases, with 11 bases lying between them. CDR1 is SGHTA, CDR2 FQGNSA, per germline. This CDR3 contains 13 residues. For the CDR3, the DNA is TGTGCCAGCAGCTTATCTCGGGAGCTCGAGCAGTACTTC. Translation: CASSLSRELEQYF.

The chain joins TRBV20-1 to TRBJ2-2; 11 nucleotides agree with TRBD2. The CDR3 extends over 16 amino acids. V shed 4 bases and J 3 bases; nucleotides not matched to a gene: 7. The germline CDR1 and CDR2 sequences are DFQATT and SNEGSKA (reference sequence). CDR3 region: CSAKTSGTLYTGELFF. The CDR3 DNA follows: TGCAGTGCTAAGACTAGCGGGACTTTATACACCGGGGAGCTGTTTTTT.